This TCR beta chain was sequenced in a study of blood T cell repertoires in COVID-19. Study summary: The samples span acute and convalescent COVID-19 from the United States, Italy and Spain. T cells, B-cell-depleted T cells, or PBMCs supplied cDNA or gDNA.

Per the original methods: Counts of nucleated cells, estimated from reference gene primer amplification, were obtained. Data came from immunoSEQ multiplex PCR; TCRdb stores just in-frame clones and leaves some out. The DNA gave D and trimming, while V, J and clone size come from that table. The data contain about 250,000 clones, around 88% of them seen just once; the ten biggest clones take up around 6.3%. V was clipped by 2 bases and J by 4 bases, with 16 bases between them. Germline V gene data show CDR1 as SGHNT and CDR2 as YENEEA. The CDR3 is 16 residues long. In Seattle, patients joined the study during active infection and were tracked longitudinally.

The V gene is TRBV11-3, the J gene TRBJ2-3; possible D gene TRBD1, 5 bases. This sequence originates from a woman aged 25 to 39 with COVID-19, enrolled during active disease. The material sequenced was peripheral blood. This chain's CDR3 is CASSLRVTAGSDTQYF. Written as DNA, the CDR3 is TGTGCCAGCAGCTTAAGGGTTACGGCAGGGTCAGATACGCAGTATTTT. Filled out from reference TRBV11-3 and TRBJ2-3, the complete variable domain reads EAGVVQSPRYKIIEKKQPVAFWCNPISGHNTLYWYLQNLGQGPELLIRYENEEAVDDSQLPKDRFSAERLKGVDSTLKIQPAELGDSAVYLCASSLRVTAGSDTQYFGPGTRLTVL.